A selection of T cell receptor beta chains follows, all from one sample in a study of a mutant IDH1 vaccine in newly diagnosed glioma. TCRdb's table, derived via immunoSEQ multiplex PCR, lists solely in-frame clones and lacks some. The sample lists about 120,000 clones, under 90% occurring once. Their cognate antigens are unknown. Sequences were derived from PBMCs, sampled from a glioma patient whose treatment included an IDH1 peptide vaccine. Receptors originate from a woman in her forties or fifties with glioma. The CDR3 runs from the conserved cysteine through the conserved F or W. A D gene is named only where the DNA matches it firmly. Not every row has a clone size; where given, it reads once, few, many or a size class.

cdr3_nt cdr3_aa v_call d_call clone_size j_call
TGCAGTGCTAGACCCCGGGACAGGGGAGTCTTC CSARPRDRGVF TRBV20-1 TRBD1 - TRBJ2-1
TGTGCCTGGAGGGGACAGGGGTTCAACAATCAGCCCCAGCATTTT CAWRGQGFNNQPQHF TRBV30 TRBD1 - TRBJ1-5
TGTGCCAGCAGTCCGCAGGGGGCTCGGCAAGAGACCCAGTACTTC CASSPQGARQETQYF TRBV6-1 TRBD1 - TRBJ2-5
TGCGCCAGCAGCCCAAGGAGAGGGGGCCAAGAGACCCAGTACTTC CASSPRRGGQETQYF TRBV5-1 - - TRBJ2-5
TGTGCTAGTGGACTAACTTCTAGCTCGACTAGCACAGATACGCAGTATTTT CASGLTSSSTSTDTQYF TRBV12-5 - - TRBJ2-3
TGTGCCAGCAGCCCCAGGACGGGAACCTACGAGCAGTACTTC CASSPRTGTYEQYF TRBV9 - - TRBJ2-7
TGTGCCAGCAGCGCGGACAGGGCCAACGAGCAGTACTTC CASSADRANEQYF TRBV7-3 TRBD1 - TRBJ2-7
TGTGCCAGCAGCGTAGGGGGGGAGCTGTTTTTT CASSVGGELFF TRBV9 - - TRBJ2-2
TGTGCCAGCAGTGAAAGGGGATCCGGGGCCAACGTCCTGACTTTC CASSERGSGANVLTF TRBV2 - once TRBJ2-6
TGCAGCGCTTCTCGGACAGCAGAGCCAGATACGCAGTATTTT CSASRTAEPDTQYF TRBV29-1 - - TRBJ2-3
TGTGCCAGCAGCTTTAGCGGGAGCACCTACAATGAGCAGTTCTTC CASSFSGSTYNEQFF TRBV11-3 TRBD2 - TRBJ2-1
TGTGCCAGCAGCCCAGGGGGCTCCTACAATGAGCAGTTCTTC CASSPGGSYNEQFF TRBV9 TRBD1 - TRBJ2-1
TGTGCCAGCAGCCCTACAACAGGGAAGAACACTGAAGCTTTCTTT CASSPTTGKNTEAFF TRBV14 - - TRBJ1-1
TGTGCCAGCAGTTTACTTACAGGGAGGGAGACCCAGTACTTC CASSLLTGRETQYF TRBV27 - - TRBJ2-5
TGCGCCAGCAGCAAAGGACTAGCGGGAGACACAGATACGCAGTATTTT CASSKGLAGDTDTQYF TRBV5-1 TRBD2 - TRBJ2-3
TGTGCCAGCAGCGTAGGAAGGACAGGGGCGGCCGGGGAGCTGTTTTTT CASSVGRTGAAGELFF TRBV9 TRBD1 - TRBJ2-2
TGCGCCAGCAGCTTGGCGGGAGAGACCCAGTACTTC CASSLAGETQYF TRBV5-1 - - TRBJ2-5
TGTGCCAGCAGCCTACTTAGGGAGCCCCAGCATTTT CASSLLREPQHF TRBV28 - - TRBJ1-5
TGTGCCAGCAGCTTAGGACAGGGGGCCTATGGCTACACCTTC CASSLGQGAYGYTF TRBV7-8 TRBD1 - TRBJ1-2
TGCGCCAGCAGCCACCTCTGGGGACAGGACCCTTACGAGCAGTACTTC CASSHLWGQDPYEQYF TRBV4-1 TRBD1 - TRBJ2-7
TGTGCCAGCAGTTCCCGACTAGCGGGAGGAGAAACCGGGGAGCTGTTTTTT CASSSRLAGGETGELFF TRBV27 TRBD2 - TRBJ2-2
TGTGCCAGCAGCGCAACTAGCGGATCCTACAATGAGCAGTTCTTC CASSATSGSYNEQFF TRBV9 TRBD2 - TRBJ2-1
TGTGCCAGCAGCGTAGGACTAGACTACGAGCAGTACTTC CASSVGLDYEQYF TRBV9 - - TRBJ2-7
TGTGCCAGCAGCCCCACCCGGACAGGGAGAACAGATACGCAGTATTTT CASSPTRTGRTDTQYF TRBV9 TRBD1 - TRBJ2-3
TGTGCCATGCACACTGAAGCTTTCTTT CAMHTEAFF TRBV6-4 - - TRBJ1-1
TGTGCCTGGAGTAGAAAGGGACTACCTCAAGAGACCCAGTACTTC CAWSRKGLPQETQYF TRBV30 TRBD2 few TRBJ2-5
TGCGCCAGCAGCGAAGACTGGGACGGTAGCTCTGGAAACACCATATATTTT CASSEDWDGSSGNTIYF TRBV5-1 - - TRBJ1-3
TGTGCCAGCCCTCCTAGCGGGAGCTCCTACGAGCAGTACTTC CASPPSGSSYEQYF TRBV28 TRBD2 many TRBJ2-7
TGTGCCAGCAGTAAGGGGTGGGGAAATCAGCCCCAGCATTTT CASSKGWGNQPQHF TRBV5-8 - - TRBJ1-5
TGTGCCAGCAGCCGACGTACCTACGAGCAGTACTTC CASSRRTYEQYF TRBV28 - - TRBJ2-7
TGTGCCATCAGTGGGGACAGGGAGAATCAGCCCCAGCATTTT CAISGDRENQPQHF TRBV10-3 TRBD1 - TRBJ1-5
TGTGCCAGCAGCTCGGGCCCGTCGGGCAATCAGCCCCAGCATTTT CASSSGPSGNQPQHF TRBV7-9 - - TRBJ1-5
TGCGCCAGCAGCCCCGCGTCGGGACAGCGGAATGAGCAGTTCTTC CASSPASGQRNEQFF TRBV5-1 TRBD1 - TRBJ2-1
TGTGCCAGCAGTTCTCTCGGGACTAGCGGCTTAAATGAGCAGTTCTTC CASSSLGTSGLNEQFF TRBV7-9 TRBD2 - TRBJ2-1
TGCGCCAGCACCTTACAGGGTACGGAGACCCAGTACTTC CASTLQGTETQYF TRBV5-1 - - TRBJ2-5
TGTGCCAGCAGTCCTAAAAGCTCCTACGAGCAGTACTTC CASSPKSSYEQYF TRBV9 - - TRBJ2-7
TGTGCCAGCAGTCTCTGGCAGGGAAATCAGCCCCAGCATTTT CASSLWQGNQPQHF TRBV27 - - TRBJ1-5
TGTGCCAGCAGCGGGGACGCGACAGGGATGGGGGGCTACACCTTC CASSGDATGMGGYTF TRBV5-6 TRBD1 - TRBJ1-2
TGTGCCAGCAGCCGGACAGGGGGCATGGGAGAGACCCAGTACTTC CASSRTGGMGETQYF TRBV7-3 TRBD1 - TRBJ2-5
TGTGCCAGCAGTTTAGTGTACCCCAGGTCCTACAATGAGCAGTTCTTC CASSLVYPRSYNEQFF TRBV27 - - TRBJ2-1
TGTGCCAGCAGTTTAGGGGGCTTCCCCTATGGCTACACCTTC CASSLGGFPYGYTF TRBV27 - once TRBJ1-2
TGTGCCAGCTCACCACCTAGGACAGGGGCCTACGAGCAGTACTTC CASSPPRTGAYEQYF TRBV18 TRBD1 - TRBJ2-7
TGTGCCAGCAGCTTACGGACAAATCTTGCCAAAAACATTCAGTACTTC CASSLRTNLAKNIQYF TRBV5-8 - - TRBJ2-4
TGCGCCAGCAGCCAAATAGCGGGAAGCTACAATGAGCAGTTCTTC CASSQIAGSYNEQFF TRBV5-1 TRBD2 - TRBJ2-1
TGCGCCAGCAGTGCGGAAGGGGCCAACGTCCTGACTTTC CASSAEGANVLTF TRBV5-1 - once TRBJ2-6
TGCAGCGTCCCACGGGGCAGGGGCCACGAGCAGTACTTC CSVPRGRGHEQYF TRBV29-1 - - TRBJ2-7
TGTGCCAGCAGCCCTTTCGGGGTAGGCACTGAAGCTTTCTTT CASSPFGVGTEAFF TRBV7-3 - - TRBJ1-1
TGTGCCAGCAGGAGCCAAGGCCCCATGGGTTCATACATTCAGTACTTC CASRSQGPMGSYIQYF TRBV5-6 - - TRBJ2-4
TGTGCCAGCAGCCCATGGGACAGCCACACAGATACGCAGTATTTT CASSPWDSHTDTQYF TRBV11-3 TRBD1 few TRBJ2-3
TGCGCCAGCAGCCAACTGGCGGGAGGACGGGGCACCGGGGAGCTGTTTTTT CASSQLAGGRGTGELFF TRBV4-1 TRBD2 - TRBJ2-2
TGTGCCATCAGTGGGGGACTGAGGAACACTGAAGCTTTCTTT CAISGGLRNTEAFF TRBV10-3 - - TRBJ1-1
TGTGCCAGCAGCTCGGCAGGGTATTATAATTCACCCCTCCACTTT CASSSAGYYNSPLHF TRBV7-8 - once TRBJ1-6
TGTGCCAGCAGTCTCACCCAGGGGGCGGTTGAAAAACTGTTTTTT CASSLTQGAVEKLFF TRBV28 TRBD1 - TRBJ1-4
TGTGCCAGCAGTTTAACACACGCAACTAATGAAAAACTGTTTTTT CASSLTHATNEKLFF TRBV28 - - TRBJ1-4
TGTGCCAGCAGCCGTCCCGGGACAGGGTCTTATGGCTACACCTTC CASSRPGTGSYGYTF TRBV28 TRBD1 - TRBJ1-2
TGTGCCAGCAGAGGCCGGGGCTACACCTTC CASRGRGYTF TRBV2 - - TRBJ1-2
TGCGCCAGCGACTATAGCGGGAGGTCCTACAATGAGCAGTTCTTC CASDYSGRSYNEQFF TRBV5-1 TRBD2 - TRBJ2-1
TGTGCCAGCAGCGTGAGCAACCAGACAGGAAGCTCCTACGAGCAGTACTTC CASSVSNQTGSSYEQYF TRBV9 - - TRBJ2-7
TGTGCCAGCAGCTTCCGTGGGGGGTACAATGAGCAGTTCTTC CASSFRGGYNEQFF TRBV5-5 - - TRBJ2-1